These T cell receptor beta chains were read from a single sample in a study of graft-versus-host responses after intestinal transplantation. TCRdb's copy holds only in-frame clones and misses some; the assay was immunoSEQ multiplex PCR. The data hold roughly 19,000 clones, with roughly three quarters observed a single time. The material was ileum tissue, obtained less than 21 days after intestinal transplant. The receptors were sampled from a human patient who received an intestinal transplant, so some T cells may come from the graft donor. Each CDR3 is given with its conserved first and last residue. A D gene is named only where the DNA matches it firmly. A clone size is listed for some rows: how often the clone was seen (once, few, many), or a class if it is expanded.

d_gene	abundance	v_gene	j_gene	len	CDR3aa	CDR3nt
NA	NA	TRBV13	TRBJ2-3	14	CASSLGLDRDTQYF	TGTGCCAGCAGCTTAGGCCTCGATCGGGATACGCAGTATTTT
NA	NA	TRBV5-1	TRBJ1-6	14	CASSLPSRSSPLHF	TGCGCCAGCAGCTTGCCTAGTCGATCTTCACCCCTCCACTTT
TRBD1	NA	TRBV19	TRBJ2-6	16	CASSGGGQAGANVLTF	TGTGCCAGTAGTGGAGGGGGACAGGCTGGGGCCAACGTCCTGACTTTC
NA	NA	TRBV7-6	TRBJ1-6	16	CASSPNWVGGGSPLHF	TGTGCCAGCAGCCCCAATTGGGTCGGGGGAGGTTCACCCCTCCACTTT
NA	NA	TRBV27	TRBJ2-2	16	CASSLLGTTNTGELFF	TGTGCCAGCAGTTTACTCGGGACAACTAACACCGGGGAGCTGTTTTTT
TRBD2	NA	TRBV4-1	TRBJ2-1	17	CASSQDGFSGGTNEQFF	TGCGCCAGCAGCCAAGATGGGTTTAGCGGGGGTACGAATGAGCAGTTCTTC
NA	NA	TRBV6-1	TRBJ2-7	13	CASQWEGAYEQYF	TGTGCCAGTCAATGGGAAGGGGCCTACGAGCAGTACTTC
TRBD2	NA	TRBV19	TRBJ2-7	16	CASSIDWLAGPYEQYF	TGTGCCAGTAGTATAGATTGGCTAGCGGGCCCCTACGAGCAGTACTTC
NA	NA	TRBV7-9	TRBJ1-1	13	CASSLSGDTEAFF	TGTGCCAGCAGCTTATCCGGGGACACTGAAGCTTTCTTT
TRBD1	NA	TRBV6-5	TRBJ1-1	14	CASGWTGGRAEAFF	TGTGCCAGCGGTTGGACAGGGGGGCGTGCTGAAGCTTTCTTT
TRBD2	NA	TRBV4-2	TRBJ2-7	16	CASSQVLVAGEGEQYF	TGTGCCAGCAGCCAAGTTTTAGTAGCGGGAGAGGGGGAGCAGTACTTC
NA	NA	TRBV4-2	TRBJ2-1	16	CASSPPDYWAYNEQFF	TGTGCCAGCAGCCCTCCTGACTACTGGGCCTACAATGAGCAGTTCTTC
NA	NA	TRBV4-1	TRBJ1-5	15	CASSQDSSVSQPQHF	TGCGCCAGCAGCCAAGATTCTTCGGTAAGTCAGCCCCAGCATTTT
TRBD1	NA	TRBV7-4	TRBJ2-7	16	CASSSTDRVVSYEQYF	TGTGCCAGCAGTTCAACCGACAGGGTGGTATCCTACGAGCAGTACTTC
NA	NA	TRBV11-2	TRBJ2-1	17	CASSLVYVLSSYNEQFF	TGTGCCAGCAGCTTAGTATACGTCCTGAGCTCCTACAATGAGCAGTTCTTC
TRBD1	NA	TRBV9	TRBJ2-3	15	CASSVEGAITDTQYF	TGTGCCAGCAGCGTAGAGGGGGCCATCACAGATACGCAGTATTTT
TRBD2	few	TRBV5-1	TRBJ2-2	14	CALGLAENTGELFF	TGCGCCCTCGGACTAGCGGAAAACACCGGGGAGCTGTTTTTT
NA	NA	TRBV5-1	TRBJ2-3	11	CASSTGDTQYF	TGCGCCAGCAGCACGGGGGATACGCAGTATTTT
NA	NA	TRBV7-3	TRBJ2-1	17	CASSSTSGEGAYNEQFF	TGTGCCAGCAGCTCGACATCAGGGGAGGGCGCTTACAATGAGCAGTTCTTC
NA	NA	TRBV7-8	TRBJ2-3	12	CASSLGRDTQYF	TGTGCCAGCAGCTTAGGGAGGGATACGCAGTATTTT
NA	NA	TRBV6-1	TRBJ1-5	14	CASSEQGSRQPQHF	TGTGCCAGCAGTGAACAGGGGAGCCGCCAGCCCCAGCATTTT
NA	few	TRBV19	TRBJ2-7	15	CASSPSGSPYYEQYF	TGTGCCAGTAGTCCCTCGGGTTCACCCTACTACGAGCAGTACTTC
TRBD2	once	TRBV12-5	TRBJ2-7	17	CASGLVLVREGTGEQYF	TGTGCTAGTGGTTTGGTACTCGTCAGGGAGGGGACGGGCGAGCAGTACTTC
NA	NA	TRBV6-1	TRBJ2-7	14	CASSGTTGLLRQYF	TGTGCCAGCAGTGGAACCACAGGGCTTCTAAGGCAGTACTTC
NA	NA	TRBV19	TRBJ2-2	11	CASREGLELFF	TGTGCCAGTAGGGAGGGATTGGAGCTGTTTTTT
NA	NA	TRBV18	TRBJ1-2	13	CASSPLPFGGYTF	TGTGCCAGCTCACCACTCCCATTCGGGGGCTACACCTTC
NA	NA	TRBV28	TRBJ1-2	16	CASSPHPRTVKGGYTF	TGTGCCAGCAGCCCCCATCCTCGGACAGTCAAGGGTGGCTACACCTTC
NA	once	TRBV6-6	TRBJ1-2	13	CASSYGGAQGYTF	TGTGCCAGCAGTTATGGGGGGGCGCAGGGCTACACCTTC
TRBD2	NA	TRBV19	TRBJ2-5	14	CASSNGLVQETQYF	TGTGCCAGTAGCAACGGACTAGTCCAAGAGACCCAGTACTTC
NA	few	TRBV12-5	TRBJ1-6	14	CASGQDTSNSPLHF	TGTGCTAGTGGTCAGGACACTTCCAATTCACCCCTCCACTTT
NA	NA	TRBV12-2	TRBJ2-2	15	CASRLGLAQGGELFF	TGTGCAAGTCGCCTGGGACTAGCTCAGGGCGGGGAGCTGTTTTTT
NA	NA	TRBV27	TRBJ2-7	13	CASSFGRLHEQYF	TGTGCCAGCAGTTTCGGCAGGCTCCACGAGCAGTACTTC
NA	NA	TRBV4-1	TRBJ1-2	14	CASSQDSVFYGYTF	TGCGCCAGCAGCCAAGACTCAGTCTTCTATGGCTACACCTTC
NA	NA	TRBV29-1	TRBJ1-2	13	CSVALTGNYGYTF	TGCAGCGTGGCCCTGACAGGAAACTATGGCTACACCTTC
NA	NA	TRBV7-9	TRBJ2-3	13	CASSLDSADTQYF	TGTGCCAGCAGCTTAGACAGTGCAGATACGCAGTATTTT
TRBD2	few	TRBV10-1	TRBJ2-5	18	CASFPGTSGSVHQETQYF	TGCGCCAGCTTCCCCGGGACTAGCGGGAGCGTCCACCAAGAGACCCAGTACTTC
NA	NA	TRBV2	TRBJ2-7	13	CASSDPVGYEQYF	TGTGCCAGCAGTGACCCGGTTGGCTACGAGCAGTACTTC
TRBD2	NA	TRBV19	TRBJ2-7	15	CASRWTSGTPYEQYF	TGTGCCAGTAGATGGACTAGCGGAACCCCCTACGAGCAGTACTTC
NA	NA	TRBV6-1	TRBJ1-2	16	CASSEVAGPGDYGYTF	TGTGCCAGCAGTGAAGTAGCAGGGCCAGGCGATTATGGCTACACCTTC
TRBD1	NA	TRBV28	TRBJ1-5	15	CASSNPGQVNQPQHF	TGTGCCAGCAGCAATCCGGGACAGGTTAATCAGCCCCAGCATTTT
NA	NA	TRBV29-1	TRBJ1-2	12	CSVLLGGYGYTF	TGCAGCGTTCTCTTGGGAGGCTATGGCTACACCTTC
NA	NA	TRBV28	TRBJ2-7	10	CASGLYEQYF	TGTGCCAGCGGACTCTACGAGCAGTACTTC
TRBD2	NA	TRBV19	TRBJ2-7	14	CASSPGTSKYEQYF	TGTGCCAGTAGTCCCGGGACTAGTAAGTACGAGCAGTACTTC
TRBD2	NA	TRBV7-6	TRBJ2-7	15	CASSLFGGGRYEQYF	TGTGCCAGCAGCTTATTCGGGGGGGGGAGGTACGAGCAGTACTTC
NA	few	TRBV29-1	TRBJ1-6	13	CSVGTGPNSPLHF	TGCAGCGTTGGAACAGGGCCCAATTCACCCCTCCACTTT
TRBD2	NA	TRBV9	TRBJ2-5	15	CASGVGLAVPETQYF	TGTGCCAGCGGCGTAGGGCTAGCGGTCCCAGAGACCCAGTACTTC
NA	NA	TRBV10-2	TRBJ1-2	15	CASSEPGWEGYGYTF	TGCGCCAGCAGTGAGCCAGGGTGGGAGGGCTATGGCTACACCTTC
TRBD2	few	TRBV27	TRBJ2-7	14	CASSLLAGRYEQYF	TGTGCCAGCAGCCTACTAGCGGGGCGCTACGAGCAGTACTTC
TRBD2	NA	TRBV7-8	TRBJ2-3	16	CASRSGLAGSTDTQYF	TGTGCCAGCAGATCGGGACTAGCGGGTAGCACAGATACGCAGTATTTT
NA	NA	TRBV19	TRBJ2-7	20	CASSIIAPHYSRDTDYEQYF	TGTGCCAGTAGTATCATCGCACCCCATTATTCCCGGGACACAGACTACGAGCAGTACTTC
NA	NA	TRBV5-4	TRBJ1-3	13	CASTVRGGNTIYF	TGTGCCAGCACCGTACGGGGTGGAAACACCATATATTTT
TRBD1	NA	TRBV6-1	TRBJ2-2	17	CASSDPSDRGHTGELFF	TGTGCCAGCAGTGACCCCTCGGACAGGGGGCATACCGGGGAGCTGTTTTTT
NA	NA	TRBV6-4	TRBJ2-5	14	CASSDSAEEETQYF	TGTGCCAGCAGTGATTCAGCGGAAGAAGAGACCCAGTACTTC
TRBD1	NA	TRBV29-1	TRBJ1-1	13	CSVQGRMNTEAFF	TGCAGCGTACAGGGGCGGATGAACACTGAAGCTTTCTTT
NA	NA	TRBV6-1	TRBJ1-2	12	CASSQGLGGYTF	TGTGCCAGCTCTCAGGGACTGGGCGGCTACACCTTC
NA	NA	TRBV5-1	TRBJ2-1	13	CASSLGVDNEQFF	TGCGCCAGCAGCTTGGGTGTGGACAACGAGCAGTTCTTC
NA	NA	TRBV6-1	TRBJ1-1	14	CASSEAGRGTEAFF	TGTGCCAGCAGTGAGGCAGGGAGGGGCACTGAAGCTTTCTTT
NA	NA	TRBV4-3	TRBJ1-3	16	CASSQVLIDSGNTIYF	TGCGCCAGCAGCCAAGTTTTAATAGACTCTGGAAACACCATATATTTT
NA	few	TRBV11-2	TRBJ2-5	16	CASSFTHLDRQETQYF	TGTGCCAGCAGCTTCACCCACTTGGACAGACAAGAGACCCAGTACTTC